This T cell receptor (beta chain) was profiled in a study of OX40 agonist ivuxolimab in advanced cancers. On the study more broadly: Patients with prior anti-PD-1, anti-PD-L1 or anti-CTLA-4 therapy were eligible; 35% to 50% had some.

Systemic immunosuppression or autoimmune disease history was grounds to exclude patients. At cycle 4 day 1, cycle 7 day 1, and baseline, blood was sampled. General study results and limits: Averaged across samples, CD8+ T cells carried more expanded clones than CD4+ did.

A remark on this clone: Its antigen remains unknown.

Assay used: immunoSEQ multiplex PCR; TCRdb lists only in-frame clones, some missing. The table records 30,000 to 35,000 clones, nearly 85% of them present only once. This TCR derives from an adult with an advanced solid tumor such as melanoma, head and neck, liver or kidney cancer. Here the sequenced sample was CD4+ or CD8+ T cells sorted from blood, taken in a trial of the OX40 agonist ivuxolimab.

CDR3 sequence: CASSPQGLPGNYGYTF. For the CDR3, the DNA is TGTGCCAGCTCACCACAAGGCCTACCTGGTAACTATGGCTACACCTTC. The rearrangement uses TRBV18 and TRBJ1-2; no firm D call. The CDR3 totals 16 residues. Looked up from germline, CDR1 is KGHSH and CDR2 is LQKENI. With 1 base removed from V and 1 base from J, the gap between germline ends came to 13 bases.